One and the same sample provided the 29 T cell receptor beta chains below, sequenced in a study of post-analysis software for immune sequencing data. cDNA libraries for TCR beta contained unique molecular identifiers. TCRdb analysed the PCR reads with MiXCR anew, one entry per CDR3 protein. This table holds about 210,000 distinct CDR3 sequences, over 25% found once. Findings of the study overall: Five or six TRBV segments appeared more often in patients than in controls, and TRBV5-6, TRBV5-1 and TRBV20-1 were among these.

No antigen has been assigned to these receptors. The source material was blood. These receptors were taken from a girl aged 2-17 years with multiple sclerosis.

Of note for this clonotype: One junction end does not reproduce the germline sequence, and a read error may be involved. The rearrangement links TRBV20-1 to TRBJ2-3; 10 positions match TRBD2. The germline gives CDR1 DFQATT, CDR2 SNEGSKA (reference sequence). This CDR3 spans 16 amino acids. The CDR3, as DNA: TGCAGGGCTAGGCGGAGCGGGGGGGCCGGAACAGATACGCAGTATTTT. It specifies CRARRSGGAGTDTQYF.

Many counts were recorded for this clonotype. The V gene is TRBV29-1, the J gene TRBJ2-7; 9 bases are shared with TRBD1. The germline gives CDR1 SQVTM, CDR2 ANQGSEA. This CDR3 is 13 amino acids long. Germline trimming cut 4 bases from V and 2 bases from J; bases unmatched to any gene: 3. CDR3 loop: CSVARTGAYEQYF. CDR3 nucleotides: TGCAGCGTTGCCCGGACAGGGGCCTACGAGCAGTACTTC.

This clonotype was counted at least ten times. The V call is TRBV20-1, the J call TRBJ2-5, with D unresolved. The CDR3 length is 15 residues. From germline, CDR1 is DFQATT and CDR2 SNEGSKA (reference sequence). Trimming cost V 2 bases and J 2 bases, with 15 bases left between them. CDR3 nucleotides: TGCAGTGCTAGACGGAGCGTTGTTAGGCAAGAGACCCAGTACTTC. Translated: CSARRSVVRQETQYF.

The chain couples TRBV5-1 to TRBJ2-1, with a tentative D call TRBD1 (6 bases). Looked up from germline, CDR1 is SGHRS and CDR2 is YFSETQ. The CDR3 sequence is 14 residues long. Deletions cut 4 bases from V and 6 bases from J, with 14 bases between. The CDR3, as DNA: TGCGCCAGCAGCCCCGTGGGGGCATGCAATGAGCAGTTCTTC. It specifies CASSPVGACNEQFF.

The V call is TRBV7-2, the J call TRBJ2-3; 13 bases fit TRBD2. This CDR3 has 16 amino acids. Germline CDR1 SGHTA, CDR2 FQGNSA. V shed 5 bases and J 6 bases; nucleotides not matched to a gene: 8. This CDR3 reads CASSPGGLAGADTQYF. The DNA of the CDR3 is TGTGCCAGCAGCCCGGGTGGACTAGCGGGGGCGGATACGCAGTATTTT.

The rearrangement uses TRBV10-3 and TRBJ1-6; D gene ambiguous. The CDR3 contains 14 residues. V lost 2 bases to trimming and J lost 7 bases, with 9 bases between them. From germline, CDR1 is ENHRY and CDR2 SYGVKD. CDR3 in DNA: TGTGCCATCAGTGAGCGGCAGGACAATTCACCCCTCCACTTT. Translated, it gives CAISERQDNSPLHF.

Only a few counts were recorded for this clonotype. Here the CDR3 reads CASSVGEVSYEQYF. The CDR3, as DNA: TGTGCCAGCAGCGTAGGCGAGGTCTCCTACGAGCAGTACTTC. The rearrangement uses TRBV9 and TRBJ2-7; D gene uncertain. This CDR3 has 14 residues. CDR1 is SGDLS and CDR2 is YYNGEE in the germline V gene. V was pared by 0 bases and J by 0 bases, with 7 bases between.

On this clonotype itself: A much larger clone differs from this one at a single base, so this may be a read error. V usage is TRBV12-3 or TRBV12-4 and J usage is TRBJ2-3, with D perhaps matching TRBD2 (6 bases). This CDR3 comprises 14 residues. Between the trimmed V and J ends, which lost 7 bases and 0 bases, there was a span of 11 bases. The CDR3 protein is CASIERGSTDTQYF. The CDR3 DNA follows: TGTGCCAGCATCGAACGGGGGAGCACAGATACGCAGTATTTT.

This clonotype was observed many times. This sequence joins TRBV28 and TRBJ2-5; 8 bases fit TRBD1. V was pared by 4 bases and J by 6 bases, with 4 bases of the junction left unmatched. CDR3 length equals 13 residues. Germline V gene data show CDR1 as MDHEN and CDR2 as SYDVKM. CDR3 sequence reads: CASSSTGGKTQYF. CDR3 nucleotide sequence: TGTGCCAGCAGTTCCACAGGGGGAAAGACCCAGTACTTC.

This clonotype was observed many times. The J gene is TRBJ1-5, the V gene TRBV20-1; 10 bases match TRBD1. The germline V gene has CDR1 DFQATT and CDR2 SNEGSKA (reference sequence). Losses at the gene ends were 6 bases for V and 0 bases for J; bases not matched to a gene: 5. The CDR3 sequence is 15 residues long. The CDR3 DNA reads TGCAGTGCGAGGACAGGGGGGAATAGCAATCAGCCCCAGCATTTT. Protein: CSARTGGNSNQPQHF.

The chain has TRBV3-1 and TRBJ1-1; 12 bases map to TRBD1. The CDR3 covers 15 residues. V was clipped by 7 bases and J by 5 bases; unmatched bases: 8. CDR1 and CDR2 from the germline V gene are LGHDT and YNNKEL (reference sequence). DNA of the CDR3: TGTGCCAGCACCAAACGGGGACAGGGGGCAACTGAAGCTTTCTTT. Amino acids: CASTKRGQGATEAFF.

This clonotype has ten or more counts. V gene TRBV7-2 combines with J gene TRBJ2-7, with TRBD2 matching over 12 bases. This CDR3 has 15 residues. V trimming: 5 bases; J trimming: 2 bases; junction bases outside the gene matches: 4. The germline V gene has CDR1 SGHTA and CDR2 FQGNSA. The CDR3 sequence: CASSLRTSGAYEQYF. The CDR3 region has the DNA TGTGCCAGCAGCCTCCGGACTAGCGGGGCCTACGAGCAGTACTTC.

This clonotype was seen a few times. This chain connects TRBV29-1 to TRBJ1-1, with no clear D. The ends were cut back, 0 bases at V and 11 bases at J, with 19 bases in the middle. The CDR3 totals 14 residues. Germline V gene lookup returns CDR1 SQVTM and CDR2 ANQGSEA. CDR3 DNA sequence: TGCAGCGTTGAAGACCCTGCGGGTGGTACTGGGGCTTTCTTT. Its protein product is CSVEDPAGGTGAFF.

This clonotype was counted many times. The chain carries TRBV3-1 and TRBJ2-4; D perhaps matches TRBD1 (6 bases). Germline V CDR1 and CDR2: LGHDT, YNNKEL (reference sequence). The length of the CDR3 is 19 residues. Trimming took 0 bases from V and 3 from J, leaving 21 bases between them. The CDR3 loop reads CASSQEEGKIQGVKNIQYF. CDR3 coding DNA: TGTGCCAGCAGCCAAGAAGAGGGGAAGATACAGGGTGTCAAAAACATTCAGTACTTC.

This clonotype was seen many times. V is TRBV29-1 and J is TRBJ1-1; TRBD1 might be the D (5 bases). V dropped 1 base and J dropped 7 bases, with 16 bases sitting between them. CDR3 length equals 14 residues. Germline V gene data show CDR1 as SQVTM and CDR2 as ANQGSEA. The CDR3: CSVEADRRKFEAFF. CDR3 DNA: TGCAGCGTTGAAGCCGACAGACGCAAATTTGAAGCTTTCTTT.

A few counts support this clonotype. The V and J genes are TRBV6-1 and TRBJ1-1; D unresolved. The CDR3 spans 14 residues. Per germline, CDR1 MNHNS and CDR2 SASEGT. Trimming shortened V by 7 bases and J by 5 bases, and 17 bases separated the two germline ends. The CDR3 reads CASIRPGSRTEAFF. The CDR3 DNA is TGTGCCAGCATCCGACCAGGTTCTCGGACTGAAGCTTTCTTT.

This clonotype appeared many times. This sequence joins TRBV29-1 and TRBJ1-5; TRBD1 might be the D (5 bases). With 7 bases removed from V and 0 bases from J, the gap between germline ends came to 10 bases. Per germline, CDR1 SQVTM and CDR2 ANQGSEA. The CDR3 covers 13 residues. This CDR3 is CSAGANSNQPQHF. The CDR3 DNA reads as TGCAGCGCTGGGGCCAATAGCAATCAGCCCCAGCATTTT.

About this clonotype itself: Being one base from a much bigger clone, this may be a read error. The chain joins TRBV6-6 to TRBJ2-3; D not resolved. There are 11 residues in the CDR3. Germline V lookup: CDR1 MNHNY, CDR2 SVGAGI (reference sequence). The CDR3 sequence: CTSSPRSMQYF. The CDR3 DNA follows: TGTACCAGCAGTCCACGGTCTATGCAGTATTTT.

This sequence joins TRBV29-1 and TRBJ2-1; no firm D call. Germline CDR1 is SQVTM and CDR2 is ANQGSEA. This CDR3 has 14 amino acids. The ends were cut back, 7 bases at V and 7 bases at J, with 20 bases in the middle. CDR3: CSATRRSQTNEQFF. The DNA of the CDR3 is TGCAGCGCGACACGCCGCTCCCAAACTAATGAGCAGTTCTTC.

Remarks on this clonotype: A read error may explain this, as a much larger clone is one base away. V and J are TRBV15 and TRBJ2-3; 8 nucleotides line up with TRBD2. Germline V gene lookup returns CDR1 LNHNV and CDR2 YYDKDF (reference sequence). V lost 3 bases, J lost 5 bases, and 13 bases stayed unmatched. The CDR3 spans 17 residues. The CDR3 loop is CATSSARTSRVLDTQYF. The CDR3 bases are TGTGCCACCAGCAGCGCAAGGACTAGCAGGGTTCTAGATACGCAGTATTTT. The complete variable domain, with remaining parts taken from reference TRBV15 and TRBJ2-3, reads DAMVIQNPRYQVTQFGKPVTLSCSQTLNHNVMYWYQQKSSQAPKLLFHYYDKDFNNEADTPDNFQSRRPNTSFCFLDIRSPGLGDTAMYLCATSSARTSRVLDTQYFGPGTRLTVL.

This clonotype was detected a few times. The gene calls are TRBV28 and TRBJ2-1, with D perhaps TRBD2 (6 bases). CDR1 MDHEN and CDR2 SYDVKM come from the germline V gene. This CDR3 spans 14 amino acids. V lost 6 bases, J lost 3 bases, and 12 bases lay in between. DNA of the CDR3: TGTGCCAGCAGCCCGGCGGGGCACTACAATGAGCAGTTCTTC. This translates into CASSPAGHYNEQFF.

This clonotype was recorded a few times. The chain couples TRBV5-1 to TRBJ1-1, with a possible D match to TRBD1 (6 bases). The V gene's germline CDR1 is SGHRS and CDR2 YFSETQ. Trimming removed 4 bases at V and 2 bases at J, with 12 bases between. CDR3 length equals 14 residues. The CDR3 region has the DNA TGCGCCAGCAGCGCGCCCAGGGGAAACACTGAAGCTTTCTTT. It is translated as CASSAPRGNTEAFF.

This clonotype was seen only once. This rearrangement joins TRBV20-1 to TRBJ1-5, with 7 positions matching TRBD1. Losses at the gene ends were 3 bases for V and 4 bases for J; bases not matched to a gene: 9. Germline V gene data show CDR1 as DFQATT and CDR2 as SNEGSKA (reference sequence). The length of the CDR3 is 15 residues. The CDR3 is CSARTGTVGNQPQHF. CDR3 bases: TGCAGTGCTAGGACAGGGACGGTGGGGAATCAGCCCCAGCATTTT.

In this sample, this clonotype turned up many times. The genes are TRBV9 and TRBJ1-2, with 8 bases that match TRBD1. From germline, CDR1 is SGDLS and CDR2 YYNGEE. J was trimmed by 4 bases and V by 2 bases; bases with no gene match: 16. This CDR3 spans 18 amino acids. In nucleotides, the CDR3 is TGTGCCAGCAGCGTGCCCGATAAAACCTGGACAGGGATCTATGGCTACACCTTC. It translates to CASSVPDKTWTGIYGYTF. The full variable domain, with the rest looked up from reference TRBV9 and TRBJ1-2, is DSGVTQTPKHLITATGQRVTLRCSPRSGDLSVYWYQQSLDQGLQFLIQYYNGEERAKGNILERFSAQQFPDLHSELNLSSLELGDSALYFCASSVPDKTWTGIYGYTFGSGTRLTVV.

The chain joins TRBV5-1 to TRBJ2-2, with D perhaps TRBD2 (5 bases). Per germline, CDR1 SGHRS and CDR2 YFSETQ. The CDR3 sequence is 16 residues long. V lost 6 bases and J lost 2, with 17 bases in between. CDR3 residues: CASTPRGGENTGELFF. The CDR3 DNA sequence: TGCGCCAGCACCCCCCGAGGAGGAGAAAACACCGGGGAGCTGTTTTTT. Full variable domain (remainder filled in from reference TRBV5-1 and TRBJ2-2): KAGVTQTPRYLIKTRGQQVTLSCSPISGHRSVSWYQQTPGQGLQFLFEYFSETQRNKGNFPGRFSGRQFSNSRSEMNVSTLELGDSALYLCASTPRGGENTGELFFGEGSRLTVL.

A word on this clonotype: One base away lies a much larger clone, so this may be a sequencing read error. V usage is TRBV5-1 and J usage is TRBJ1-2; D is perhaps TRBD1 (6 bases). V lost 4 bases, J lost 5 bases, and 24 bases lay in between. The CDR3 consists of 17 residues. Germline CDR1 reads SGHRS; CDR2 reads YFSETQ. CDR3 sequence (DNA): TGCGCCAGCAGCCCAGACCGGGACAACCCTGACGGTTATGGCTACACCTTC. It encodes CASSPDRDNPDGYGYTF.

The J gene is TRBJ1-1, the V gene TRBV28, with 7 bases fitting TRBD1. CDR3 length: 17 residues. The germline V gene has CDR1 MDHEN and CDR2 SYDVKM. Trimming at V came to 1 base and at J to 0 bases, leaving 8 bases not matched to a gene. The CDR3 bases are TGTGCCAGCAGTTTATACCGGACAGGACGGATGAACACTGAAGCTTTCTTT. Encoded protein: CASSLYRTGRMNTEAFF.

This chain joins TRBV25-1 and TRBJ2-3, with 8 bases lining up with TRBD2. V trimming: 3 bases; J trimming: 2 bases; junction bases outside the gene matches: 10. Germline V gene data show CDR1 as MGHDK and CDR2 as SYGVNS. The CDR3 length is 17 residues. CDR3 protein: CASSDRPAGGPTDTQYF. The CDR3 coding sequence is TGTGCCAGCAGTGACCGACCCGCGGGGGGCCCCACAGATACGCAGTATTTT.

Of note for this clonotype: One end of the junction is discordant with germline, which a read error may explain. The chain uses TRBV20-1 and TRBJ2-1; possible D gene TRBD2, 5 bases. CDR1 and CDR2 from the germline V gene are DFQATT and SNEGSKA (reference sequence). This CDR3 comprises 14 residues. CDR3 protein: CIARVRERPYEQFF. The CDR3 DNA follows: TGCATTGCTAGAGTCCGGGAACGCCCGTATGAGCAGTTCTTC.